This T cell receptor (beta chain) was identified in a study of cytomegalovirus exposure and HLA in healthy donors. Findings and limits, study-wide: In a later analysis, about 17,000 TCR beta sequences were associated with HLA alleles at 0.05 false discovery rate.

60 Vbeta and 13 Jbeta primers were used in PCR. The method was immunoSEQ multiplex PCR; TCRdb's version includes in-frame clones alone and lacks a portion of them. The data show under 150,000 clones, approximately 80% seen once. Trimming left V 7 bases short and J 5 bases short, with 20 bases between. This CDR3 comprises 15 residues. Germline V lookup: CDR1 GTSNPN, CDR2 SVGIG (reference sequence). Donors sampled were nominally healthy, though unrecorded immune exposures were likely. Regarding this clone: Its cognate antigen is unknown.

The specimen sequenced was PBMCs. The receptor's source is a male donor in good health and CMV-seropositive. V is TRBV30 and J is TRBJ1-4; D possibly corresponds to TRBD1 (6 bases). This chain's CDR3 is CAFSTQQGFNEKLFF. In DNA, the CDR3 is TGTGCCTTCTCAACCCAACAGGGCTTCAATGAAAAACTGTTTTTT.